This TCR beta chain was observed in a study of response to subunit inactivated influenza vaccine. Using its own MiXCR run on the RT-PCR reads, TCRdb lists one record per CDR3 protein. Altogether hundreds of thousands of distinct CDR3 sequences are present, around a sixth being singletons, with the ten largest covering more than 9%. About this clonotype: No antigen is known for it.

Overall study results and limits: Every seasonal influenza vaccination brings in few new T cells, the authors suggested.

Per the germline V gene, CDR1 is SQVTM and CDR2 is ANQGSEA. J lost 0 bases, V lost 3 bases, and 5 bases had no gene match. The CDR3 extends over 15 amino acids. The clonotype originates from a man between 45 and 60 years old who received an inactivated influenza vaccine. This chain links TRBV29-1 with TRBJ2-3; the match to TRBD2 covers 8 bases. Sequencing used PBMCs from blood, obtained less than 13 days after vaccination. Written as DNA, the CDR3 is TGCAGCGTTGACTTAGCGGGGACTAGCACAGATACGCAGTATTTT. It is translated as CSVDLAGTSTDTQYF.